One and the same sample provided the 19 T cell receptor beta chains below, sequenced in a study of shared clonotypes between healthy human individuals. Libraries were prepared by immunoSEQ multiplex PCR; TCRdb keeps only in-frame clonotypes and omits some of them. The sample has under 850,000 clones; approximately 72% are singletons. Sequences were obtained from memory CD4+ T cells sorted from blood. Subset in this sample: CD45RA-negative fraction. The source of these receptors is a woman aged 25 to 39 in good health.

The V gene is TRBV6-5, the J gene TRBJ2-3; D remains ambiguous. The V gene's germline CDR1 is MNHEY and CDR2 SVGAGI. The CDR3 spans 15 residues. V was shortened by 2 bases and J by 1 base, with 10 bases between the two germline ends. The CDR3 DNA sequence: TGTGCCAGCAGTTACCGGCCGTCGGGCACAGATACGCAGTATTTT. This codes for CASSYRPSGTDTQYF.

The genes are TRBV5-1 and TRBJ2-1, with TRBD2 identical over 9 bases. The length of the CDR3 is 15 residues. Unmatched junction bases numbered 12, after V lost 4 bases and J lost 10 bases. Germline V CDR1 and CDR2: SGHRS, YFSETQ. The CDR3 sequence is CASSTEREVWGEQFF. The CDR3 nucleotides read TGCGCCAGCAGCACCGAGCGGGAGGTCTGGGGCGAGCAGTTCTTC.

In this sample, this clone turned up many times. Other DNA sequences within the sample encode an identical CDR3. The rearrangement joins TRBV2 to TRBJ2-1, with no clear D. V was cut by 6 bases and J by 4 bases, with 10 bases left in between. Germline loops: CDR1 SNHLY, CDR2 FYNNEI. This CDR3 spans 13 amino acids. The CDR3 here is CASSGQLYNEQFF. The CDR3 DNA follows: TGTGCCAGCAGCGGGCAACTGTACAATGAGCAGTTCTTC.

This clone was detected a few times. The CDR3 region has the DNA TGTGCCAGCCGATTACTAGCGGACAATGAGCAGTTCTTC. It translates to CASRLLADNEQFF. This rearrangement joins TRBV19 to TRBJ2-1, with 8 bases lining up with TRBD2. The CDR3 runs 13 residues. J was trimmed by 5 bases and V by 9 bases; bases with no gene match: 6. CDR1 and CDR2 from the germline V gene are LNHDA and SQIVND (reference sequence).

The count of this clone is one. The CDR3 sequence: CASSRTGVEYEKLFF. The CDR3 coding sequence is TGTGCCAGCAGCCGGACAGGGGTGGAGTATGAAAAACTGTTTTTT. This chain links TRBV5-4 with TRBJ1-4; 9 bases agree with TRBD1. The CDR3 loop spans 15 amino acids. Germline CDR1 and CDR2: SGHNT and YYREEE (reference sequence). After removal of 4 bases from V and 6 bases from J, the junction contained 7 bases not matched to a gene.

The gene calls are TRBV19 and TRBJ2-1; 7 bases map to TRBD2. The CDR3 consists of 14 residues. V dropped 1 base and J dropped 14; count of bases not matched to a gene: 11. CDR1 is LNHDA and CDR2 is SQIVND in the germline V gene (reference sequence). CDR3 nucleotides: TGTGCCAGTAGTATAGTGGCGGGCGGCGGGAGAGAGTTCTTC. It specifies CASSIVAGGGREFF. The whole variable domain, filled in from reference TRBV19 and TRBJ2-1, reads DGGITQSPKYLFRKEGQNVTLSCEQNLNHDAMYWYRQDPGQGLRLIYYSQIVNDFQKGDIAEGYSVSREKKESFPLTVTSAQKNPTAFYLCASSIVAGGGREFFGPGTRLTVL.

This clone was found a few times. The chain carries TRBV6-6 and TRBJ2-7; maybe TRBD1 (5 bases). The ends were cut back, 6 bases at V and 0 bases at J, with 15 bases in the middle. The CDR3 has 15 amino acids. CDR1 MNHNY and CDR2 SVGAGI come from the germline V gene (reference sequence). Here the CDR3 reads CASSYEGGHSYEQYF. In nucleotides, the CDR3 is TGTGCCAGCAGCTATGAAGGCGGACACTCCTACGAGCAGTACTTC.

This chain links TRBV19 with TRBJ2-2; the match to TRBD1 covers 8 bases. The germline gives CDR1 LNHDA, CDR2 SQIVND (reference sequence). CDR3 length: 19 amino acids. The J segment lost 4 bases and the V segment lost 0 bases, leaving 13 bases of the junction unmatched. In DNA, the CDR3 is TGTGCCAGTAGTATAGATCTCGGCAGGGGGCGCGGGGTCACCGGGGAGCTGTTTTTT. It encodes CASSIDLGRGRGVTGELFF.

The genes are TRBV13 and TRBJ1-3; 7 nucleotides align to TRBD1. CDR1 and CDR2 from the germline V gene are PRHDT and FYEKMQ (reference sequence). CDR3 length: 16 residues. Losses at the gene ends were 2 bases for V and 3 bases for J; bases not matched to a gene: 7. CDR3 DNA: TGTGCCAGCAGCTTATACCGGGACAGCTTTGGAAACACCATATATTTT. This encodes CASSLYRDSFGNTIYF.

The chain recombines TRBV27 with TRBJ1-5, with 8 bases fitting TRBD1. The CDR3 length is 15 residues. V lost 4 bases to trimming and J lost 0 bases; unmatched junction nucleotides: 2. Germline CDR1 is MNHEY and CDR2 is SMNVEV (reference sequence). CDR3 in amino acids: CASSWTGRSNQPQHF. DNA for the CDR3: TGTGCCAGCAGTTGGACAGGGCGTAGCAATCAGCCCCAGCATTTT.

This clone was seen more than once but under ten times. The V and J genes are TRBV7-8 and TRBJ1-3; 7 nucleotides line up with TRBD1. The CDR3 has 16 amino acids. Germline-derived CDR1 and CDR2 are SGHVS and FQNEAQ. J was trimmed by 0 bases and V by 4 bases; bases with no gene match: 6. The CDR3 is CASSSRTGSSGNTIYF. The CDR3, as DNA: TGTGCCAGCAGCTCGAGGACAGGTAGCTCTGGAAACACCATATATTTT.

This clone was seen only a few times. CDR3 bases: TGCGCCAGCAGCTCCTCGGGGGAAGGCTACACCTTC. The encoded protein is CASSSSGEGYTF. The chain employs TRBV5-1 and TRBJ1-2; tentatively, D is TRBD1 (5 bases). The CDR3 is 12 residues long. Trimming removed 3 bases at V and 8 bases at J, with 11 bases between. In germline, CDR1 is SGHRS, CDR2 YFSETQ. The entire variable domain, with the rest obtained from reference TRBV5-1 and TRBJ1-2, is as follows: KAGVTQTPRYLIKTRGQQVTLSCSPISGHRSVSWYQQTPGQGLQFLFEYFSETQRNKGNFPGRFSGRQFSNSRSEMNVSTLELGDSALYLCASSSSGEGYTFGSGTRLTVV.

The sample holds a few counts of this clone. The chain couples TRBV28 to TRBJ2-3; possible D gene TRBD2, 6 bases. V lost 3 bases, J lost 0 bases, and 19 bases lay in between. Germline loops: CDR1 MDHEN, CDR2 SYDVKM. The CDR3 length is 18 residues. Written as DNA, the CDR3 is TGTGCCAGCAGTTTTTCGGGGCGGGGAAGATCTAGCACAGATACGCAGTATTTT. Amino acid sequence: CASSFSGRGRSSTDTQYF.

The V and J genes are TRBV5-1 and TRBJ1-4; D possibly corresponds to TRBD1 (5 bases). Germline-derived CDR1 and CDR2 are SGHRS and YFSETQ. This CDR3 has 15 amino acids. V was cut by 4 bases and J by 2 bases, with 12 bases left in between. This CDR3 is CASSASGRTNEKLFF. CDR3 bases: TGCGCCAGCAGCGCTTCAGGGAGGACTAATGAAAAACTGTTTTTT. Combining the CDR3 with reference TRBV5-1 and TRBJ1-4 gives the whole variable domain KAGVTQTPRYLIKTRGQQVTLSCSPISGHRSVSWYQQTPGQGLQFLFEYFSETQRNKGNFPGRFSGRQFSNSRSEMNVSTLELGDSALYLCASSASGRTNEKLFFGSGTQLSVL.

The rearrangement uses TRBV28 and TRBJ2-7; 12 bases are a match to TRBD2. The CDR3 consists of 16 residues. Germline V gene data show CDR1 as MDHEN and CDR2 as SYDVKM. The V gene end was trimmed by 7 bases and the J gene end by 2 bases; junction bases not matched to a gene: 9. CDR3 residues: CASTTSGLAGPYEQYF. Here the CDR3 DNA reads TGTGCCAGCACCACAAGCGGACTAGCGGGACCCTACGAGCAGTACTTC.

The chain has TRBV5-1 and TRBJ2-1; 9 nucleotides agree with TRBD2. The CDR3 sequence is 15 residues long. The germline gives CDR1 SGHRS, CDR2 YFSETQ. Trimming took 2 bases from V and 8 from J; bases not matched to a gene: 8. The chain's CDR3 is CASSLLAGLIDEQFF. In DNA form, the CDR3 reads TGCGCCAGCAGCTTACTAGCGGGTCTTATTGATGAGCAGTTCTTC.

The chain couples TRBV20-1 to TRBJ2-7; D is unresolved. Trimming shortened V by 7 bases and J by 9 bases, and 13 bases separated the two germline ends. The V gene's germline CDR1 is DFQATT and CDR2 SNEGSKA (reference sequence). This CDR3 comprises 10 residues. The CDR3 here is CSGGRYRQYF. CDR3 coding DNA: TGCAGTGGGGGAAGATATAGGCAGTACTTC.

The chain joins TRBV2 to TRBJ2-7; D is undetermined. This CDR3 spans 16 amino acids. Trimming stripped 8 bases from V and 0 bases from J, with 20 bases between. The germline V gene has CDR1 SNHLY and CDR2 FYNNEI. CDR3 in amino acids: CASALLGPLSSYEQYF. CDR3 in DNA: TGTGCCAGCGCTCTCCTTGGACCCCTGAGCTCCTACGAGCAGTACTTC.

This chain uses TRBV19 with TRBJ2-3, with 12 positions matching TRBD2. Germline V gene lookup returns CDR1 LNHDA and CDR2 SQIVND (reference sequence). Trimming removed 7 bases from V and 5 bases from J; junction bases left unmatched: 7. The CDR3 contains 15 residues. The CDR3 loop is CASTSSGRGIDTQYF. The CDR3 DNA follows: TGTGCCAGTACGTCTAGCGGGAGGGGTATAGATACGCAGTATTTT.